The 5 T cell receptor beta chains below all came from one sample that was sequenced in a study of shared clonotypes between healthy human individuals (dated by TCRdb to the early 2020s). Library creation used the immunoSEQ multiplex PCR assay. TCRdb provides this immuneACCESS table in a form limited to in-frame rearrangements. Some clones are lacking; in checked studies, under half of them reflect an unresolved V gene, and why the rest are absent is not known. This sample is represented by about 1.1 million clones; approximately 75% of them were singletons. About 0.94% of the sample comes from the top ten. Input material: memory CD4+ T cells from PBMCs. The label giving this sample's cell subset or site can be read as: CD45RA-negative fraction. The receptors shown here come from a man between 18 and 35 years old in good health. Some clones in this sample may be carry-over from other donors' samples.

J is TRBJ2-5 and V is TRBV30, with D possibly TRBD2 on 5 matching bases. CDR3 size: 14 residues. V was cut by 3 bases and J by 2 bases, with 13 bases left in between. Germline CDR1 is GTSNPN and CDR2 is SVGIG (reference sequence). The CDR3 reads CAWSQGRAQETQYF. In DNA, the CDR3 is TGTGCCTGGAGCCAAGGGCGGGCACAAGAGACCCAGTACTTC.

The chain has TRBV28 and TRBJ1-5, with TRBD1 matching 7 bases. Germline CDR1 is MDHEN and CDR2 is SYDVKM. CDR3 length equals 14 residues. Unmatched junction bases numbered 8, after V lost 7 bases and J lost 5 bases. CDR3 sequence reads: CASTLRTGHQPQHF. For the CDR3, the DNA is TGTGCCAGCACTCTACGGACAGGTCATCAGCCCCAGCATTTT. The full variable domain, its missing parts supplied by reference TRBV28 and TRBJ1-5, is DVKVTQSSRYLVKRTGEKVFLECVQDMDHENMFWYRQDPGLGLRLIYFSYDVKMKEKGDIPEGYSVSREKKERFSLILESASTNQTSMYLCASTLRTGHQPQHFGDGTRLSIL.

CDR3: CASSPDSYEQYF. CDR3 in DNA: TGTGCCAGCAGCCCGGACTCCTACGAGCAGTACTTC. V and J are TRBV4-2 and TRBJ2-7; no clear D. This CDR3 spans 12 amino acids. The V end was cut by 4 bases, the J end by 0 bases, with 4 bases between. CDR1 and CDR2 from the germline V gene are LGHNA and YNFKEQ.

This chain connects TRBV6-4 to TRBJ2-1, with D tentatively TRBD2 (5 bases). Germline assignment: CDR1 MRHNA and CDR2 SNTAGT. The CDR3 runs 17 residues. V dropped 7 bases and J dropped 2 bases, with 21 bases sitting between them. The CDR3 loop reads CASIRVRGVAPYNEQFF. The CDR3 DNA is TGTGCCAGCATACGAGTACGGGGAGTCGCACCCTACAATGAGCAGTTCTTC.

Comments on this clone: One junction end disagrees with the germline gene, perhaps due to a read error. The rearrangement joins TRBV7-2 to TRBJ1-1; no definite D call. Looked up from germline, CDR1 is SGHTA and CDR2 is FQGNSA. The CDR3 consists of 14 residues. The CDR3 DNA reads TGTGCCAGCACCTTAGCTGGTCTTGACACTGAAGCTTTCTTT. This encodes CASTLAGLDTEAFF.